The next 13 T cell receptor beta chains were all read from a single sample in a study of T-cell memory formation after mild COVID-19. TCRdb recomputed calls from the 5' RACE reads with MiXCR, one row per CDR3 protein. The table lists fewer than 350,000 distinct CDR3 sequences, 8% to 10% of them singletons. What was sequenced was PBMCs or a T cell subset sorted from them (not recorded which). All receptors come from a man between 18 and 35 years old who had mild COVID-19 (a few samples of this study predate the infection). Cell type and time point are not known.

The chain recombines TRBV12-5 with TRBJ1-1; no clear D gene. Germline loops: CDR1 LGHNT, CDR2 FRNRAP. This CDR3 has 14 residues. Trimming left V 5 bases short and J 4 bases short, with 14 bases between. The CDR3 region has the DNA TGTGCTAGTGGTGTGGGTCTTCTGGGCACTGAAGCTTTCTTT. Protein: CASGVGLLGTEAFF.

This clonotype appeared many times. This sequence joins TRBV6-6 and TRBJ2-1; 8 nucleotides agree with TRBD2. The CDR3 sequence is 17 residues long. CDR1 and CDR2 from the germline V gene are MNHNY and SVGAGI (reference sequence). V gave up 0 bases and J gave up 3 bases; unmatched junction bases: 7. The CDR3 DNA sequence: TGTGCCAGCAGTTACTCGAGTTGGCGGGGGGTCTACAATGAGCAGTTCTTC. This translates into CASSYSSWRGVYNEQFF.

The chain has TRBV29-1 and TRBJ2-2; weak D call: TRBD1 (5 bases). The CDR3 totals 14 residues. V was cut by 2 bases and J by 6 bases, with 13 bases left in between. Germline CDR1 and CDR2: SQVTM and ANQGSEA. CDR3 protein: CSVERGLRPGELFF. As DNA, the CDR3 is TGCAGCGTTGAAAGGGGCCTGAGACCCGGGGAGCTGTTTTTT.

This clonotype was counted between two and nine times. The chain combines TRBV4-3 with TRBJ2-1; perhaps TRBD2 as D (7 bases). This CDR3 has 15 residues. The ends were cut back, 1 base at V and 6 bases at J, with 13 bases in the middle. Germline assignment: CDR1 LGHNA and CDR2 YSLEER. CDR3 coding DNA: TGCGCCAGCAGCCAAGGGGGGGGCCGGCGCAATGAGCAGTTCTTC. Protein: CASSQGGGRRNEQFF.

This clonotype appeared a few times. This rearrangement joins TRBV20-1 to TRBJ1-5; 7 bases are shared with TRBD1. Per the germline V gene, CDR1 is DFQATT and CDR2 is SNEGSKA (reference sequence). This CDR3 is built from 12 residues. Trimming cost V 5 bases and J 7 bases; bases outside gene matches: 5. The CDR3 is CSAYRGTQPQHF. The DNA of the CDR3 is TGCAGTGCTTACAGGGGTACCCAGCCCCAGCATTTT.

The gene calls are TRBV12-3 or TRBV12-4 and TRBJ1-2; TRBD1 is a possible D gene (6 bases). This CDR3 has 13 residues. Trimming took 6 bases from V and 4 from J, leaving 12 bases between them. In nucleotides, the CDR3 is TGTGCCAGCAGAGGAACAGGGTTCTATGGCTACACCTTC. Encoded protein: CASRGTGFYGYTF.

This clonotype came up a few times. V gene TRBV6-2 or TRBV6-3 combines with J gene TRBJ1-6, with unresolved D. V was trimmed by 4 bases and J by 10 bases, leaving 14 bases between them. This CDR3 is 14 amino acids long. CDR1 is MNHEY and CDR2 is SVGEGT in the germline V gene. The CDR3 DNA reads TGTGCCAGCAGTTTTCAACCGACTGGATCACCCCTCCACTTT. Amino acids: CASSFQPTGSPLHF.

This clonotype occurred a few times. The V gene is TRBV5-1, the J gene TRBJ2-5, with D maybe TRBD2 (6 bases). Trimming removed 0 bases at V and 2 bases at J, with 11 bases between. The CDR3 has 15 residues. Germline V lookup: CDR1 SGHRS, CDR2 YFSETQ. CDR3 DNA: TGCGCCAGCAGCTTGGAACCGGGGGTGCAAGAGACCCAGTACTTC. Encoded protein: CASSLEPGVQETQYF.

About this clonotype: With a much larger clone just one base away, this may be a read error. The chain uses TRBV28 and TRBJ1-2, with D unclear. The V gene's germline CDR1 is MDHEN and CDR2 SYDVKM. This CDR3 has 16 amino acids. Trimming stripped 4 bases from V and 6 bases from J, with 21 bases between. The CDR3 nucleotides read TGTGCCAGCAGTTCGTTTGTTTGGAGGGTGAGCAATGGCTACACCTTC. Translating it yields CASSSFVWRVSNGYTF.

The chain's CDR3 is CASSLMGPQTREQFF. DNA of the CDR3: TGCGCCAGCAGCCTCATGGGGCCACAAACCCGTGAGCAGTTCTTC. This chain links TRBV5-1 with TRBJ2-1; tentative D call: TRBD1 (5 bases). The germline gives CDR1 SGHRS, CDR2 YFSETQ. CDR3 length equals 15 residues. The germline V and J ends were trimmed by 4 bases and 9 bases, with 20 bases remaining between them.

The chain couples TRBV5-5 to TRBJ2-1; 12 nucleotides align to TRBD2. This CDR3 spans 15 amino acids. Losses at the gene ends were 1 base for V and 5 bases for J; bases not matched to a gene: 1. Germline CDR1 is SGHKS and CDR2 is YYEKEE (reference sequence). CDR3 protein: CASSLSSGGDNEQFF. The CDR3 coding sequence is TGTGCCAGCAGCTTGTCTAGCGGGGGGGACAATGAGCAGTTCTTC.

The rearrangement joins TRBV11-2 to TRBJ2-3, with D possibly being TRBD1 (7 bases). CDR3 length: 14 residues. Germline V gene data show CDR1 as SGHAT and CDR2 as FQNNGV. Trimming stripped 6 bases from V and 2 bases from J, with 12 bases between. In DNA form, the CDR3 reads TGTGCCAGCAGGGAGGGACAGTTCACAGATACGCAGTATTTT. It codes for CASREGQFTDTQYF.

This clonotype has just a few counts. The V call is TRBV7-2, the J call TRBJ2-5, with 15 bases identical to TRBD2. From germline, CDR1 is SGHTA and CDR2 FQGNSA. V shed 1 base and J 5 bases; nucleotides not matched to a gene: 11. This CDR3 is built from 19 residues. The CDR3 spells CASSLEVGTSGGPWETQYF. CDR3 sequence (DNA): TGTGCCAGCAGCTTAGAGGTCGGGACTAGCGGGGGGCCTTGGGAGACCCAGTACTTC.